This record looks at one T cell receptor beta chain sequence and its context. The antigen is undetermined. This sample's TCRbeta library carried unique molecular identifier barcodes. MiXCR was run by TCRdb on the PCR reads, yielding one entry per CDR3 protein. The table has around 300,000 distinct CDR3 sequences, more than 20% seen once. The CDR3 length is 12 residues. The germline gives CDR1 DFQATT, CDR2 SNEGSKA (reference sequence). V lost 3 bases, J lost 3 bases, and 8 bases lay in between. These data come from a study of T-cell reconstitution after alpha-beta-depleted transplantation in children. General study points: Surviving recipient T cells and thymic progenitors underlay high day-60 TCRbeta diversity in some patients. Several hundred expanded graft clones reportedly were the source of alpha-beta T cells about two months after transplant.

The receptor's source is a male patient aged 10 to 17 who had a stem cell transplant for acute lymphoblastic leukemia, so the T cells may come from the graft donor. The chain combines TRBV20-1 with TRBJ1-1; D is uncertain. Here the sequenced sample was PBMCs, mostly from graft donor cells, taken 180 days after TCRalphabeta/CD19-depleted stem cell transplant. Here the CDR3 DNA reads TGCAGTGCTAGGCGGCTGGACACTGAAGCTTTCTTT. Translating gives CSARRLDTEAFF.